This TCR beta chain emerged from a study of PD-1 blockade in classical Hodgkin lymphoma. Overall study: With a 2-week interval, patients received intravenous nivolumab at 3 mg/kg. The study, taken as a whole, reports: The repertoire differences lack a defined cause, possibly disease activity or prior therapy. It was CD4+ TCR diversity, not CD8+, that rose significantly by C4D1.

Repertoires were generated with immunoSEQ multiplex PCR, while TCRdb's copy carries only in-frame clones and drops some. The table records roughly 40,000 clones, about nine tenths of them present only once. After autologous stem cell transplantation all patients relapsed, and prior brentuximab vedotin exposure differed between cohorts. The germline CDR1 and CDR2 sequences are SGDLS and YYNGEE. The V end lost 4 bases, the J end lost 7 bases, and 24 bases lay between the germline ends. The CDR3 is 17 residues long. Points on this clone: Its antigen is undetermined.

This chain links TRBV9 with TRBJ2-1; D tentatively fits TRBD1 or TRBD2 (6 bases each). The material sequenced was peripheral blood mononuclear cells (PBMCs), taken at baseline. The sequence derives from a human donor with classical Hodgkin lymphoma. The CDR3 DNA reads TGTGCCAGCAGCCTGCATGGGGGGCGTGGGCAGGGTAATGAGCAGTTCTTC. Translation: CASSLHGGRGQGNEQFF.